The entry below describes one T cell receptor beta chain. The sample holds a few counts of this clonotype. Its antigen remains undetermined. The record has no base qualities; no much larger clone is one base away. TCRdb shows the sequencer as Illumina HiSeq 1500. TCRdb handled the public reads itself, with Q25 trimming in fastp and clone calling in MiXCR, and kept productive beta chains. Each CDR3 protein appears once, grouped with its most common genes and DNA. A total of some 230,000 distinct CDR3 sequences appear in this sample, roughly 20% of them only once. The top ten hold around a sixth of the sample. The V and J ends are trimmed by 2 bases and 1 base, leaving 15 bases between them. The CDR3, cysteine through phenylalanine, is 17 amino acids long. The only DNA kept is the CDR3, 51 bases in frame from the first base. CDR1 and CDR2 were assigned from the germline V gene as SNHLY and FYNNEI. This sample is drawn from a study of T cell repertoires in cytomegalovirus infection (dated by TCRdb to 2018 to 2020). For the study in its entirety: Because public TCR beta signatures pointed to carriage of CMV infection together with the matching HLA type, the HLA type of each donor mattered for the analysis.

Overall study outcomes, separate from this receptor: In both this cohort and an independent cohort of over 350 donors, the cumulative frequency of public TCR beta family members distinguished carriers of CMV infection plus the relevant HLA type. In the ex vivo response, HLA-C-restricted CMV-specific TCR beta clonotypes were dominant, and in two of eight donors the single most frequent clonotype came from this HLA-C-restricted group.

The specimen sequenced was CD8+ T cells from PBMCs. This sequence was found in a human donor in good health (CMV status not recorded). Some clones in this sample may be carry-over from other donors' samples. Recombination connected TRBV2 to TRBJ1-5; the D gene cannot be named for sure. The CDR3 protein sequence reads: CASSETSVMKSNQPQHF. The DNA sequence is TGTGCCAGCAGTGAAACCTCGGTAATGAAAAGCAATCAGCCCCAGCATTTT.